The rows below give T cell receptor beta chains drawn from one sample of a study of long-term antiretroviral therapy in people with HIV. Sequencing used immunoSEQ multiplex PCR; TCRdb keeps in-frame clones, though not all of them. The sample yields more than 20,000 clones, around 85% seen once. The sample here was unsorted PBMCs, taken 2.3 years after starting antiretroviral therapy. The receptors originated from a middle-aged man with HIV. Each CDR3 is given with its conserved first and last residue. Fields, in order: V gene, J gene, D gene, clone size, CDR3 protein, CDR3 DNA. D genes are given only for firm matches. The size field is filled for only some rows; it gives once, few, many or a size class.

v_call: TRBV5-1
j_call: TRBJ2-7
d_call: TRBD2
clone_size: NA
cdr3_aa: CASSGSLSSGVATYEQYF
cdr3_nt: TGCGCCAGCAGCGGCTCGCTCTCGAGCGGGGTAGCGACCTACGAGCAGTACTTC

v_call: TRBV6-1
j_call: TRBJ2-7
d_call: NA
clone_size: few
cdr3_aa: CASSDLEQYF
cdr3_nt: TGTGCCAGCAGTGATCTCGAGCAGTACTTC

v_call: TRBV19
j_call: TRBJ2-2
d_call: TRBD2
clone_size: NA
cdr3_aa: CASSIGGDLTGELFF
cdr3_nt: TGTGCCAGTAGTATTGGGGGGGATTTAACCGGGGAGCTGTTTTTT

v_call: TRBV4-1
j_call: TRBJ2-2
d_call: TRBD1
clone_size: NA
cdr3_aa: CASSLLRTGGYTGELFF
cdr3_nt: TGCGCCAGCAGCCTTCTCCGGACAGGGGGCTACACCGGGGAGCTGTTTTTT

v_call: TRBV27
j_call: TRBJ2-3
d_call: TRBD2
clone_size: NA
cdr3_aa: CASSLAGTSGVVDTQYF
cdr3_nt: TGTGCCAGCAGTTTGGCCGGGACTAGCGGGGTGGTAGATACGCAGTATTTT

v_call: TRBV19
j_call: TRBJ2-2
d_call: TRBD2
clone_size: once
cdr3_aa: CASSSSGRYFKTGELFF
cdr3_nt: TGTGCCAGTAGTAGCTCCGGGAGGTACTTCAAGACCGGGGAGCTGTTTTTT

v_call: TRBV10-3
j_call: TRBJ1-5
d_call: NA
clone_size: NA
cdr3_aa: CAISVGDLQPQHF
cdr3_nt: TGTGCCATCAGTGTGGGGGATTTGCAGCCCCAGCATTTT

v_call: TRBV11-2
j_call: TRBJ2-7
d_call: NA
clone_size: few
cdr3_aa: CASSLDQREDPEQYF
cdr3_nt: TGTGCCAGCAGCTTAGATCAGAGGGAAGACCCCGAGCAGTACTTC

v_call: TRBV6-5
j_call: TRBJ2-1
d_call: NA
clone_size: NA
cdr3_aa: CASSMGDTYNEQFF
cdr3_nt: TGTGCCAGCAGTATGGGGGACACCTACAATGAGCAGTTCTTC

v_call: TRBV2
j_call: TRBJ1-2
d_call: TRBD1
clone_size: NA
cdr3_aa: CASSSWDRGGYGYTF
cdr3_nt: TGTGCCAGCAGTTCCTGGGACAGGGGAGGCTATGGCTACACCTTC

v_call: TRBV2
j_call: TRBJ1-5
d_call: NA
clone_size: NA
cdr3_aa: CASFDGDSNQPQHF
cdr3_nt: TGTGCCAGCTTTGACGGAGATAGCAATCAGCCCCAGCATTTT

v_call: TRBV29-1
j_call: TRBJ1-6
d_call: TRBD1
clone_size: NA
cdr3_aa: CSVRQGANSPLHF
cdr3_nt: TGCAGCGTTAGACAGGGTGCGAATTCACCCCTCCACTTT

v_call: TRBV18
j_call: TRBJ1-2
d_call: TRBD1
clone_size: NA
cdr3_aa: CASSPQGTATSGYTF
cdr3_nt: TGTGCCAGCTCACCACAAGGGACAGCTACTAGTGGCTACACCTTC

v_call: TRBV7-3
j_call: TRBJ2-3
d_call: TRBD1
clone_size: NA
cdr3_aa: CASSRDRPPDTQYF
cdr3_nt: TGTGCCAGCAGCCGGGACAGGCCTCCGGATACGCAGTATTTT

v_call: TRBV9
j_call: TRBJ2-5
d_call: TRBD1
clone_size: NA
cdr3_aa: CASSPRTGGGETQYF
cdr3_nt: TGTGCCAGCAGCCCCCGGACAGGAGGAGGAGAGACCCAGTACTTC

v_call: TRBV11-3
j_call: TRBJ2-5
d_call: TRBD2
clone_size: NA
cdr3_aa: CASSRLAGGGETQYF
cdr3_nt: TGTGCCAGCAGCCGCCTAGCGGGAGGAGGGGAGACCCAGTACTTC

v_call: TRBV4-2
j_call: TRBJ2-7
d_call: NA
clone_size: few
cdr3_aa: CASSQDVGRPYEQYF
cdr3_nt: TGTGCCAGCAGCCAAGATGTTGGCAGGCCCTACGAGCAGTACTTC

v_call: TRBV11-3
j_call: TRBJ2-1
d_call: TRBD2
clone_size: medium-sized
cdr3_aa: CASSELAGLGNEQFF
cdr3_nt: TGTGCCAGCAGCGAACTAGCGGGATTGGGCAATGAGCAGTTCTTC

v_call: TRBV27
j_call: TRBJ2-6
d_call: NA
clone_size: NA
cdr3_aa: CASSYSGANVLTF
cdr3_nt: TGTGCCAGCAGTTACTCTGGGGCCAACGTCCTGACTTTC

v_call: TRBV13
j_call: TRBJ2-3
d_call: TRBD2
clone_size: NA
cdr3_aa: CASSQGGASGGRSTDTQYF
cdr3_nt: TGTGCCAGCAGCCAGGGGGGAGCTAGCGGGGGGAGGAGCACAGATACGCAGTATTTT

v_call: TRBV27
j_call: TRBJ1-4
d_call: TRBD1
clone_size: NA
cdr3_aa: CASSWTGGDEKLFF
cdr3_nt: TGTGCCAGCAGCTGGACAGGAGGGGATGAAAAACTGTTTTTT

v_call: TRBV9
j_call: TRBJ2-2
d_call: TRBD2
clone_size: NA
cdr3_aa: CASSVRTSGAGLNTGELFF
cdr3_nt: TGTGCCAGCAGCGTGAGGACTAGCGGGGCTGGGCTTAACACCGGGGAGCTGTTTTTT

v_call: TRBV5-5
j_call: TRBJ2-7
d_call: NA
clone_size: NA
cdr3_aa: CASSAVGTSGLEQYF
cdr3_nt: TGTGCCAGCAGCGCAGTAGGGACATCCGGACTCGAGCAGTACTTC

v_call: TRBV2
j_call: TRBJ2-2
d_call: TRBD1
clone_size: NA
cdr3_aa: CATLLGTGRRTGELFF
cdr3_nt: TGTGCCACCCTTCTTGGGACAGGGAGGCGCACCGGGGAGCTGTTTTTT

v_call: TRBV5-1
j_call: TRBJ2-2
d_call: NA
clone_size: NA
cdr3_aa: CASSSGGPSTGELFF
cdr3_nt: TGCGCCAGCAGCTCCGGGGGGCCGAGCACCGGGGAGCTGTTTTTT

v_call: TRBV2
j_call: TRBJ1-1
d_call: NA
clone_size: NA
cdr3_aa: CASRLQRNTEAFF
cdr3_nt: TGTGCCAGCAGGTTACAGAGGAACACTGAAGCTTTCTTT

v_call: TRBV5-4
j_call: TRBJ2-1
d_call: TRBD2
clone_size: NA
cdr3_aa: CASSLASGGPSSEQFF
cdr3_nt: TGTGCCAGCAGCTTGGCTAGCGGGGGCCCTTCGTCTGAGCAGTTCTTC

v_call: TRBV7-9
j_call: TRBJ2-1
d_call: NA
clone_size: NA
cdr3_aa: CASSFSQAHYNEQFF
cdr3_nt: TGTGCCAGCAGCTTTTCCCAGGCACACTACAATGAGCAGTTCTTC

v_call: TRBV5-6
j_call: TRBJ2-1
d_call: TRBD1
clone_size: NA
cdr3_aa: CASSLKGQGYYNEQFF
cdr3_nt: TGTGCCAGCAGCTTAAAGGGACAGGGGTACTACAATGAGCAGTTCTTC

v_call: TRBV6-1
j_call: TRBJ2-7
d_call: NA
clone_size: NA
cdr3_aa: CASSEVGTSYEQYF
cdr3_nt: TGTGCCAGCAGTGAAGTGGGGACATCTTACGAGCAGTACTTC

v_call: TRBV29-1
j_call: TRBJ1-1
d_call: TRBD1
clone_size: NA
cdr3_aa: CSVSLGQGSLEAFF
cdr3_nt: TGCAGCGTCTCATTGGGACAGGGATCCCTCGAAGCTTTCTTT

v_call: TRBV14
j_call: TRBJ2-7
d_call: NA
clone_size: NA
cdr3_aa: CASSPHLGNFFYEQYF
cdr3_nt: TGTGCCAGCAGCCCCCATCTTGGCAATTTCTTCTACGAGCAGTACTTC

v_call: TRBV10-3
j_call: TRBJ1-6
d_call: NA
clone_size: once
cdr3_aa: CAISESVGYSPLHF
cdr3_nt: TGTGCCATCAGTGAGTCGGTCGGGTATTCACCCCTCCACTTT

v_call: TRBV6-1
j_call: TRBJ1-2
d_call: TRBD1
clone_size: NA
cdr3_aa: CASSEPGQGSSYGYTF
cdr3_nt: TGTGCCAGCAGTGAGCCCGGACAGGGATCGTCCTATGGCTACACCTTC

v_call: TRBV30
j_call: TRBJ2-7
d_call: TRBD1
clone_size: NA
cdr3_aa: CAWTSGTGGPRYF
cdr3_nt: TGTGCCTGGACTTCCGGGACAGGGGGCCCCCGGTACTTC

v_call: TRBV7-6
j_call: TRBJ1-4
d_call: NA
clone_size: NA
cdr3_aa: CASSSRQSKDEKLFF
cdr3_nt: TGTGCCAGCAGCTCCCGACAGTCGAAGGATGAAAAACTGTTTTTT

v_call: TRBV7-6
j_call: TRBJ2-6
d_call: NA
clone_size: NA
cdr3_aa: CASSQRQGGMVGANVLTF
cdr3_nt: TGTGCCAGCAGCCAGAGACAGGGAGGGATGGTTGGGGCCAACGTCCTGACTTTC

v_call: TRBV13
j_call: TRBJ1-2
d_call: NA
clone_size: NA
cdr3_aa: CASSIRAPAGGYTF
cdr3_nt: TGTGCCAGCAGCATCCGGGCCCCCGCGGGAGGCTACACCTTC

v_call: TRBV27
j_call: TRBJ2-7
d_call: NA
clone_size: NA
cdr3_aa: CASAVSMGEQYF
cdr3_nt: TGTGCCAGCGCGGTCTCCATGGGGGAGCAGTACTTC

v_call: TRBV6-1
j_call: TRBJ2-7
d_call: TRBD1
clone_size: once
cdr3_aa: CASSESGTAFYEQYF
cdr3_nt: TGTGCCAGCAGTGAATCGGGGACAGCGTTCTACGAGCAGTACTTC

v_call: TRBV5-5
j_call: TRBJ1-1
d_call: TRBD1
clone_size: NA
cdr3_aa: CASSLLTGGTEAFF
cdr3_nt: TGTGCCAGCAGCTTACTGACAGGGGGCACTGAAGCTTTCTTT

v_call: TRBV27
j_call: TRBJ1-2
d_call: NA
clone_size: NA
cdr3_aa: CASSLRGANYGYTF
cdr3_nt: TGTGCCAGCAGTTTAAGGGGAGCTAACTATGGCTACACCTTC

v_call: TRBV7-9
j_call: TRBJ2-7
d_call: NA
clone_size: few
cdr3_aa: CASSLGLEAYEQYF
cdr3_nt: TGTGCCAGCAGCTTGGGCCTAGAGGCCTACGAGCAGTACTTC

v_call: TRBV5-1
j_call: TRBJ2-7
d_call: NA
clone_size: once
cdr3_aa: CASSLGLGNTNYEQYF
cdr3_nt: TGCGCCAGCAGCTTGGGGCTAGGGAATACGAACTACGAGCAGTACTTC

v_call: TRBV2
j_call: TRBJ1-3
d_call: NA
clone_size: NA
cdr3_aa: CASSGQLSGNTIYF
cdr3_nt: TGTGCCAGCAGTGGACAGCTCTCTGGAAACACCATATATTTT

v_call: TRBV5-1
j_call: TRBJ2-2
d_call: TRBD1
clone_size: NA
cdr3_aa: CASSMDRVNTGELFF
cdr3_nt: TGCGCCAGCAGCATGGACAGGGTAAACACCGGGGAGCTGTTTTTT

v_call: TRBV7-8
j_call: TRBJ1-5
d_call: NA
clone_size: NA
cdr3_aa: CASSLEASNQPQHF
cdr3_nt: TGTGCCAGCAGCTTAGAGGCAAGTAATCAGCCCCAGCATTTT

v_call: TRBV19
j_call: TRBJ2-3
d_call: NA
clone_size: NA
cdr3_aa: CASSDQTADTQYF
cdr3_nt: TGTGCCAGTAGTGACCAGACAGCAGATACGCAGTATTTT

v_call: TRBV13
j_call: TRBJ1-1
d_call: NA
clone_size: NA
cdr3_aa: CASSLIASAEAFF
cdr3_nt: TGTGCCAGCAGCTTAATAGCGTCCGCTGAAGCTTTCTTT

v_call: TRBV25-1
j_call: TRBJ1-1
d_call: NA
clone_size: NA
cdr3_aa: CASGGNTEAFF
cdr3_nt: TGTGCCAGCGGAGGGAACACTGAAGCTTTCTTT

v_call: TRBV5-8
j_call: TRBJ1-4
d_call: TRBD1
clone_size: NA
cdr3_aa: CASSFGTGNEKLFF
cdr3_nt: TGTGCCAGCAGCTTTGGGACAGGGAATGAAAAACTGTTTTTT

v_call: TRBV25-1
j_call: TRBJ2-2
d_call: NA
clone_size: once
cdr3_aa: CASSEFWDPNTGELFF
cdr3_nt: TGTGCCAGCAGTGAATTTTGGGACCCGAACACCGGGGAGCTGTTTTTT

v_call: TRBV11-3
j_call: TRBJ2-3
d_call: NA
clone_size: NA
cdr3_aa: CASRLGDTQYF
cdr3_nt: TGTGCCAGCAGGTTAGGGGATACGCAGTATTTT

v_call: TRBV15
j_call: TRBJ2-7
d_call: NA
clone_size: NA
cdr3_aa: CATSFPPGEQYF
cdr3_nt: TGTGCCACCAGCTTTCCTCCTGGCGAGCAGTACTTC

v_call: TRBV18
j_call: TRBJ1-5
d_call: NA
clone_size: NA
cdr3_aa: CASSFSREQPQHF
cdr3_nt: TGTGCCAGCTCATTCAGCAGGGAACAGCCCCAGCATTTT

v_call: TRBV5-6
j_call: TRBJ2-1
d_call: TRBD2
clone_size: NA
cdr3_aa: CASSLSLAGGPRNEQFF
cdr3_nt: TGTGCCAGCAGCTTGAGTCTAGCGGGAGGGCCGAGGAATGAGCAGTTCTTC